In its sample, the clone carrying this T cell receptor (beta chain) was seen many times. Its target is not known. This record belongs to a study of blood T cells in healthy people across ages. CDR1 and CDR2 from the germline V gene are SGDLS and YYNGEE. CDR3 length equals 18 residues. Germline trimming cut 3 bases from V and 3 bases from J; bases unmatched to any gene: 15. A second PCR of about 7 to 12 cycles used a sample-barcoded 5' primer and a J-beta primer mix. Using its own MiXCR run on the 5' RACE reads, TCRdb lists one record per CDR3 protein. The sample holds 500,000 to 700,000 distinct CDR3 sequences; approximately 30% are singletons and the top ten take approximately 14%. The study's findings and limits: Those diversity estimates obtained from one million T cells were thought to be underestimates.

The V gene is TRBV9, the J gene TRBJ2-4; 7 bases fit TRBD1. The origin of this receptor is an elderly woman in good health. The specimen was blood. CDR3 nucleotide sequence: TGTGCCAGCAGCGAGAGGCAAGGGGGCGACACGGTCAAAAACATTCAGTACTTC. It is translated as CASSERQGGDTVKNIQYF.